What follows are 24 T cell receptor beta chains derived from one specimen sequenced in a study of PD-1 blockade in mismatch repair-deficient tumors. Sequencing was performed with immunoSEQ multiplex PCR; in TCRdb, only in-frame clones are kept and a portion is missing. The sample yields about 17,000 clones, over 75% seen once. This specimen consisted of PBMCs, obtained less than 25 weeks after starting pembrolizumab. The receptors shown here come from an adult with mismatch repair-deficient cancer.

This chain uses TRBV4-1 with TRBJ2-2; 15 bases line up with TRBD2. CDR1 and CDR2 (germline): MGHRA, YSYEKL. With V trimmed by 4 bases and J by 5 bases, 8 bases remained unmatched. The CDR3 consists of 18 residues. The CDR3 loop reads CASSPGLAGGPRTGELFF. The CDR3 coding sequence is TGCGCCAGCAGCCCCGGACTAGCGGGAGGGCCTAGGACCGGGGAGCTGTTTTTT.

The chain has TRBV6-1 and TRBJ2-7; 9 nucleotides align to TRBD2. From germline, CDR1 is MNHNS and CDR2 SASEGT. CDR3 length: 15 residues. The V and J ends lost 6 bases and 4 bases, in that order; junction bases with no gene match: 10. CDR3 nucleotide sequence: TGTGCCAGCAGGTGGGCGGGAGGGCCGACTTACGAGCAGTACTTC. It is translated as CASRWAGGPTYEQYF.

The chain employs TRBV6-6 and TRBJ2-3; TRBD1 agrees at 7 bases. V lost 2 bases and J lost 5; bases outside the gene matches: 4. The CDR3 runs to 14 residues. The germline V gene has CDR1 MNHNY and CDR2 SVGAGI (reference sequence). Written as DNA, the CDR3 is TGTGCCAGCAGTTACCAAGGGGGCGTAGATACGCAGTATTTT. Protein sequence: CASSYQGGVDTQYF.

V gene TRBV28 combines with J gene TRBJ2-2; the match to TRBD1 covers 8 bases. The CDR3 extends over 16 amino acids. With 5 bases clipped from V and 3 bases from J, the junction kept 8 bases outside the gene matches. Germline CDR1 reads MDHEN; CDR2 reads SYDVKM. The CDR3 sequence is CASSPPDRVDTGELFF. CDR3 bases: TGTGCCAGCAGTCCCCCGGACAGGGTGGACACCGGGGAGCTGTTTTTT.

The chain is built from TRBV7-3 and TRBJ2-1, with 7 bases that match TRBD2. V dropped 5 bases and J dropped 7; count of bases not matched to a gene: 14. CDR1 and CDR2 (germline): SGHTA, FQGTGA. The CDR3 is 16 residues long. The CDR3 nucleotides are TGTGCCAGCAGCCTGGACCGGGACTACCCTTTGAATGAGCAGTTCTTC. Translated, it gives CASSLDRDYPLNEQFF.

This chain joins TRBV10-1 and TRBJ2-1; TRBD2 aligns across 11 bases. In germline, CDR1 is WNHNN, CDR2 SYGVQD (reference sequence). The ends lost 8 bases at V and 10 bases at J; junction bases unmatched: 10. The length of the CDR3 is 14 residues. For the CDR3, the DNA is TGCGCCAGCCTAGCGGGAGGTCTATCGAGAGAGCAGTTCTTC. It encodes CASLAGGLSREQFF.

This chain connects TRBV28 to TRBJ2-3; 10 bases align to TRBD2. The germline V gene has CDR1 MDHEN and CDR2 SYDVKM. This CDR3 region has 17 residues. Germline trimming cut 5 bases from V and 2 bases from J; bases unmatched to any gene: 10. The CDR3 reads CASSTLAGARDTDTQYF. The CDR3 DNA reads TGTGCCAGCAGTACCCTAGCGGGAGCGCGGGACACAGATACGCAGTATTTT.

This clone turned up a few times. This chain uses TRBV30 with TRBJ2-7, with D possibly being TRBD1 (6 bases). Between the trimmed V and J ends, which lost 2 bases and 1 base, there was a span of 12 bases. Germline CDR1 reads GTSNPN; CDR2 reads SVGIG (reference sequence). There are 14 residues in the CDR3. This CDR3 is CAWSSGELSYEQYF. DNA of the CDR3: TGTGCCTGGAGTTCAGGGGAGTTATCCTACGAGCAGTACTTC.

J is TRBJ2-7 and V is TRBV30; 8 nucleotides align to TRBD1. V lost 6 bases and J lost 0; bases outside the gene matches: 13. The CDR3 loop spans 16 amino acids. Germline values: CDR1 GTSNPN, CDR2 SVGIG (reference sequence). CDR3 protein: CACKTGGGLSSYEQYF. The CDR3 DNA reads as TGTGCCTGTAAAACAGGGGGAGGCTTGAGCTCCTACGAGCAGTACTTC. The full variable domain, its missing parts supplied by reference TRBV30 and TRBJ2-7, is SQTIHQWPATLVQPVGSPLSLECTVEGTSNPNLYWYRQAAGRGLQLLFYSVGIGQISSEVPQNLSASRPQDRQFILSSKKLLLSDSGFYLCACKTGGGLSSYEQYFGPGTRLTVT.

This clone has just a few counts. The chain couples TRBV4-2 to TRBJ1-1; TRBD1 might be the D (6 bases). V dropped 2 bases and J dropped 5 bases, with 12 bases sitting between them. The CDR3 runs 14 residues. Germline loops: CDR1 LGHNA, CDR2 YNFKEQ. The CDR3 is CASSQRGARTEAFF. The CDR3 nucleotides read TGTGCCAGCAGCCAACGGGGGGCGAGGACTGAAGCTTTCTTT.

This clone was found a few times. The J gene is TRBJ2-7, the V gene TRBV5-4, with D maybe TRBD1 (6 bases). V shed 4 bases and J shed 6 bases, with 14 bases lying between them. Germline CDR1 is SGHNT and CDR2 is YYREEE (reference sequence). The CDR3 totals 13 residues. The DNA for the CDR3 is TGTGCCAGCAGCACAGTAACAGGGTCCGAGCAGTACTTC. The encoded protein is CASSTVTGSEQYF. The variable domain in full, with the rest retrieved from reference TRBV5-4 and TRBJ2-7, is ETGVTQSPTHLIKTRGQQVTLRCSSQSGHNTVSWYQQALGQGPQFIFQYYREEENGRGNFPPRFSGLQFPNYSSELNVNALELDDSALYLCASSTVTGSEQYFGPGTRLTVT.

V and J are TRBV2 and TRBJ1-4; 8 nucleotides agree with TRBD1. Germline CDR1 and CDR2: SNHLY and FYNNEI. The CDR3 consists of 15 residues. Unmatched junction bases numbered 7, after V lost 2 bases and J lost 8 bases. The chain's CDR3 is CASSERQGLGEKLFF. CDR3 bases: TGTGCCAGCAGTGAAAGACAGGGGTTGGGCGAAAAACTGTTTTTT.

This chain connects TRBV5-1 to TRBJ2-3; possible D gene TRBD2, 5 bases. V lost 1 base, J lost 1 base, and 10 bases lay in between. In germline, CDR1 is SGHRS, CDR2 YFSETQ. CDR3 length: 15 residues. Here the CDR3 DNA reads TGCGCCAGCAGCTTGCTAGGAGGCCGCACAGATACGCAGTATTTT. Translating it yields CASSLLGGRTDTQYF. Variable domain in full (rest from reference TRBV5-1 and TRBJ2-3): KAGVTQTPRYLIKTRGQQVTLSCSPISGHRSVSWYQQTPGQGLQFLFEYFSETQRNKGNFPGRFSGRQFSNSRSEMNVSTLELGDSALYLCASSLLGGRTDTQYFGPGTRLTVL.

This chain connects TRBV28 to TRBJ2-7; 7 nucleotides line up with TRBD2. Per germline, CDR1 MDHEN and CDR2 SYDVKM. V lost 4 bases to trimming and J lost 7 bases; unmatched junction nucleotides: 4. CDR3 length equals 12 residues. This CDR3 reads CASSYMRGEQYF. The DNA for the CDR3 is TGTGCCAGCAGTTACATGCGGGGGGAGCAGTACTTC.

This clone was counted a single time. The rearrangement uses TRBV7-8 and TRBJ2-5; perhaps TRBD2 as D (5 bases). Germline V CDR1 and CDR2: SGHVS, FQNEAQ. V was pared by 1 base and J by 1 base, with 13 bases between. This CDR3 has 16 amino acids. As DNA, the CDR3 is TGTGCCAGCAGCTTAGGAGGGTCAGCCACCCAAGAGACCCAGTACTTC. This gives the protein CASSLGGSATQETQYF.

This clone was counted only a few times. The chain uses TRBV27 and TRBJ2-7; D ambiguous. V was trimmed by 1 base and J by 7 bases, leaving 17 bases between them. The CDR3 is made up of 15 amino acids. CDR1 is MNHEY, CDR2 SMNVEV, per germline (reference sequence). This chain's CDR3 is CASSLLGRRGSEQYF. The CDR3 region has the DNA TGTGCCAGCAGTTTATTGGGCCGCCGTGGGTCAGAGCAGTACTTC.

In its sample, this clone was seen a few times. This chain uses TRBV30 with TRBJ2-7, with TRBD2 identical over 8 bases. J lost 6 bases, V lost 2 bases, and 6 bases had no gene match. The germline gives CDR1 GTSNPN, CDR2 SVGIG (reference sequence). This CDR3 has 13 residues. The CDR3 sequence is CAWSSAGAREQYF. CDR3 DNA: TGTGCCTGGAGTTCAGCGGGAGCTCGCGAGCAGTACTTC.

V is TRBV28 and J is TRBJ1-1; D is undetermined. Trimming stripped 7 bases from V and 5 bases from J, with 14 bases between. The CDR3 is 13 residues long. CDR1 is MDHEN and CDR2 is SYDVKM in the germline V gene. CDR3 nucleotides: TGTGCCAGCAAAACAGTTGGCGATACTGAAGCTTTCTTT. Translated: CASKTVGDTEAFF.

This clone occurred once. The chain employs TRBV6-5 and TRBJ2-1; maybe TRBD2 (5 bases). The V gene lost 6 bases and the J gene lost 3 bases, with 12 bases spanning the gap. The CDR3 consists of 14 residues. Germline V gene data show CDR1 as MNHEY and CDR2 as SVGAGI. CDR3 in amino acids: CASRSSGYYNEQFF. The DNA of the CDR3 is TGTGCCAGCAGGTCCAGCGGATACTACAATGAGCAGTTCTTC.

Of note for this clone: This specimen includes other DNA sequences encoding the same CDR3. The V and J genes are TRBV5-1 and TRBJ2-6; D unclear. Trimming left V 0 bases short and J 3 bases short, with 10 bases between. Germline values: CDR1 SGHRS, CDR2 YFSETQ. The CDR3 spans 16 residues. CDR3 amino acids: CASSLGYRFGANVLTF. In nucleotides, the CDR3 is TGCGCCAGCAGCTTGGGATATAGATTTGGGGCCAACGTCCTGACTTTC.

This clone was counted between two and nine times. The junction departs from germline at one end; a sequencing error may be responsible. The rearrangement uses TRBV2 and TRBJ2-1; tentative D call: TRBD1 (6 bases). This CDR3 spans 16 amino acids. CDR1 is SNHLY, CDR2 FYNNEI, per germline. CDR3 protein: CASSPHFTGSSNEQFF. CDR3 DNA: TGTGCCAGCAGCCCCCACTTTACAGGGTCCTCCAATGAGCAGTTCTTC.

This clone came up once. The genes are TRBV6-1 and TRBJ1-2, with a possible D match to TRBD1 (6 bases). Trimming removed 1 base at V and 0 bases at J, with 6 bases between. The CDR3 has 14 residues. CDR1 is MNHNS and CDR2 is SASEGT in the germline V gene. The CDR3 region is CASSEGGPNYGYTF. The CDR3 nucleotides are TGTGCCAGCAGTGAAGGGGGGCCTAACTATGGCTACACCTTC.

The chain has TRBV11-3 and TRBJ2-7; no definite D call. The CDR3 runs to 12 residues. Germline CDR1 SGHNT, CDR2 YENEEA. V was cut by 5 bases and J by 6 bases, with 11 bases left in between. The CDR3 protein is CASSLPWSEQYF. The CDR3 bases are TGTGCCAGCAGCCTCCCGTGGAGCGAGCAGTACTTC.

The chain combines TRBV30 with TRBJ2-5; D possibly corresponds to TRBD1 (5 bases). This CDR3 contains 13 residues. V shed 0 bases and J shed 5 bases, with 10 bases lying between them. CDR1 GTSNPN and CDR2 SVGIG come from the germline V gene (reference sequence). The CDR3 DNA reads as TGTGCCTGGAGTGTCGACAGCTCCGAGACCCAGTACTTC. Translated, it gives CAWSVDSSETQYF.